These 9 T cell receptor beta chains came from one sample sequenced in a study of CD8+ T cells in alopecia areata. Sequencing templates came from extracted RNA that was reverse transcribed into cDNA. Measured with immunoSEQ multiplex PCR; TCRdb has only the in-frame clones, and not every one. The data contain approximately 130,000 clones, about 51% of them singletons. Specimen: NKG2D-low CD8+ T cells sorted from blood. The receptor source for this set is a human donor with alopecia areata.

The chain links TRBV29-1 to TRBJ2-7, with TRBD1 matching 9 bases. V shed 4 bases and J 5 bases; nucleotides not matched to a gene: 9. This CDR3 has 14 residues. The germline V gene encodes CDR1 SQVTM and CDR2 ANQGSEA. The CDR3, as DNA: TGCAGCGTTGGGACCGGGACAGGGAGCAACGAGCAGTACTTC. This translates into CSVGTGTGSNEQYF.

There are a few counts of this clone. V and J are TRBV28 and TRBJ2-5; 7 bases fit TRBD1. The CDR3 has 13 residues. Per the germline V gene, CDR1 is MDHEN and CDR2 is SYDVKM. Trimming took 9 bases from V and 2 from J; bases not matched to a gene: 6. The CDR3 DNA reads TGTGCCAGTCAGGGGGTGGAACAAGAGACCCAGTACTTC. Protein product: CASQGVEQETQYF.

The chain combines TRBV25-1 with TRBJ1-1, with D tentatively TRBD1 (6 bases). Germline lookup yields CDR1 MGHDK and CDR2 SYGVNS. This CDR3 has 12 residues. V dropped 4 bases and J dropped 4 bases, with 7 bases sitting between them. This CDR3 reads CASSGGGTEAFF. Written as DNA, the CDR3 is TGTGCCAGCAGTGGAGGGGGCACTGAAGCTTTCTTT.

This clone was detected only a few times. V and J are TRBV29-1 and TRBJ2-7, with TRBD1 identical over 7 bases. The CDR3 loop spans 13 amino acids. V shed 7 bases, J shed 1 base, and the junction held 7 bases outside the gene matches. Germline V gives CDR1 SQVTM, CDR2 ANQGSEA. CDR3 DNA sequence: TGCAGCGCCATACGGGACAGTTCCTACGAGCAGTACTTC. It translates to CSAIRDSSYEQYF.

This clone was recorded only once. The rearrangement joins TRBV6-6 to TRBJ1-6; no clear D gene. This CDR3 has 16 residues. Trimming cost V 7 bases and J 3 bases, with 16 bases left between them. Germline V gene data show CDR1 as MNHNY and CDR2 as SVGAGI (reference sequence). Here the CDR3 DNA reads TGTGCCAGCACCTCCCCTTCGCCAGGCTATAATTCACCCCTCCACTTT. It translates to CASTSPSPGYNSPLHF.

This chain joins TRBV29-1 and TRBJ2-7; D is possibly TRBD1 (5 bases). The CDR3 contains 12 residues. V was clipped by 7 bases and J by 2 bases, with 12 bases between them. Germline CDR1 reads SQVTM; CDR2 reads ANQGSEA. CDR3 protein: CSAADSPYEQYF. CDR3 bases: TGCAGCGCCGCAGACAGCCCCTACGAGCAGTACTTC.

The chain links TRBV30 to TRBJ2-3; D gene unclear. Per the germline V gene, CDR1 is GTSNPN and CDR2 is SVGIG (reference sequence). The length of the CDR3 is 14 residues. V was pared by 2 bases and J by 5 bases, with 14 bases between. The CDR3 DNA follows: TGTGCCTGGAGTCCTGTGCGGAATAAAGATACGCAGTATTTT. It translates to CAWSPVRNKDTQYF.

This clone was counted between two and nine times. The chain employs TRBV14 and TRBJ2-7; 7 nucleotides line up with TRBD1. The CDR3 is 14 amino acids. V shed 2 bases, J shed 3 bases, and the junction held 4 bases outside the gene matches. Looked up from germline, CDR1 is SGHDN and CDR2 is FVKESK. DNA for the CDR3: TGTGCCAGCAGCCAAACCGACAGGGACTACGAGCAGTACTTC. This translates into CASSQTDRDYEQYF.

The chain has TRBV5-1 and TRBJ2-7; 11 bases are shared with TRBD2. J lost 5 bases, V lost 2 bases, and 6 bases had no gene match. CDR1 and CDR2 (germline): SGHRS, YFSETQ. CDR3 length: 15 amino acids. CDR3 sequence (DNA): TGCGCCAGCAGCTTAACTCCGGGACTAGCGGACGAGCAGTACTTC. Amino acid sequence: CASSLTPGLADEQYF.